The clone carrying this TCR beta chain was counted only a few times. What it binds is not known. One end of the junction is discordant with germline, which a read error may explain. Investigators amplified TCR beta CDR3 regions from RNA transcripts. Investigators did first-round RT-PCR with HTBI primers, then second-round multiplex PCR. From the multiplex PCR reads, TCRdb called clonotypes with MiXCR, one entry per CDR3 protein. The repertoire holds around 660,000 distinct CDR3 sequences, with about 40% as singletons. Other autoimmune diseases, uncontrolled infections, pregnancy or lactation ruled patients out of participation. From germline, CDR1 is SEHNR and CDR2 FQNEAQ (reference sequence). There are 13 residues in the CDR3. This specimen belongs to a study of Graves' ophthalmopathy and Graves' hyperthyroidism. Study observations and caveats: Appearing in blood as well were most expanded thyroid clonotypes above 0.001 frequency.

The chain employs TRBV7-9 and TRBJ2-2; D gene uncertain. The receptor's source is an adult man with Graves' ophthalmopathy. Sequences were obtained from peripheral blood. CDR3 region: CASSQTNTGELFF. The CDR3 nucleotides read TGCGCCAGCAGCCAAACTAACACCGGGGAGCTGTTTTTT.